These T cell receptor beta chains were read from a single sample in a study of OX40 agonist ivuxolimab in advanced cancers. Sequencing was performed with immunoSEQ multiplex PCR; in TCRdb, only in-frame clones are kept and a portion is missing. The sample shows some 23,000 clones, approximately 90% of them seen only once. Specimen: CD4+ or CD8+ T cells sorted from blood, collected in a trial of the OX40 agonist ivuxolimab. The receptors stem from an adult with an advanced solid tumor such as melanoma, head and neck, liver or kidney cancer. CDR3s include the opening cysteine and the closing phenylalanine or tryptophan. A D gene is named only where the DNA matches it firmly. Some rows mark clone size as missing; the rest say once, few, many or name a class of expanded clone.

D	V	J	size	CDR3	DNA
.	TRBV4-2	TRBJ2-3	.	CASRLYIADTQYF	TGTGCCAGCAGGCTATACATTGCGGATACGCAGTATTTT
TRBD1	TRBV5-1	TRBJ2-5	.	CASSSTGIQETQYF	TGCGCCAGCAGCTCGACAGGGATACAAGAGACCCAGTACTTC
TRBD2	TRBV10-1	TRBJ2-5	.	CASSESTGVAGGEETQYF	TGCGCCAGCAGTGAGTCGACGGGGGTAGCGGGAGGGGAAGAGACCCAGTACTTC
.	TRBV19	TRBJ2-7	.	CASSSRVDEQYF	TGTGCCAGTAGTTCCCGGGTTGACGAGCAGTACTTC
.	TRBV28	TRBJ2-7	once	CASSPSEGTASYEQYF	TGTGCCAGCAGTCCGTCTGAGGGTACTGCCTCCTACGAGCAGTACTTC
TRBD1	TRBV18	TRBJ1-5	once	CASSPVQISGTGVNQPQHF	TGTGCCAGCTCACCCGTACAGATCTCCGGGACAGGGGTCAATCAGCCCCAGCATTTT
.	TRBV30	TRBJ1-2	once	CAWSVGDGYTF	TGTGCCTGGAGTGTGGGTGATGGCTACACCTTC
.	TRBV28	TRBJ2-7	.	CASSPGPYEQYF	TGTGCCAGCAGTCCCGGTCCCTACGAGCAGTACTTC
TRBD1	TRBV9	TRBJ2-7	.	CASSVGTGFSYEQYF	TGTGCCAGCAGCGTAGGGACAGGTTTTTCCTACGAGCAGTACTTC
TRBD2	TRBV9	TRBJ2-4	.	CASSAGTSENKNIQYF	TGTGCCAGCAGCGCCGGGACTAGCGAAAACAAAAACATTCAGTACTTC
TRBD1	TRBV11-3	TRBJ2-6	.	CASSRQGGAGANVLTF	TGTGCCAGCAGTCGACAGGGGGGTGCTGGGGCCAACGTCCTGACTTTC
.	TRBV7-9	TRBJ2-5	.	CASSLGPVETQYF	TGTGCCAGCAGCCTGGGGCCGGTAGAGACCCAGTACTTC
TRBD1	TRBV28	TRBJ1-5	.	CATRTGVNQPQHF	TGTGCCACGAGGACAGGGGTCAATCAGCCCCAGCATTTT
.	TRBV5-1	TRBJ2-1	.	CASSPQGNEQFF	TGCGCCAGCAGCCCCCAGGGAAATGAGCAGTTCTTC
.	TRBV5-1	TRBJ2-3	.	CASSLRRTDTQYF	TGCGCCAGCAGCTTGCGCCGCACAGATACGCAGTATTTT
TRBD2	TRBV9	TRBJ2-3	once	CASSGRRGGPTDTQYF	TGTGCCAGCAGCGGGCGTCGCGGGGGGCCCACAGATACGCAGTATTTT
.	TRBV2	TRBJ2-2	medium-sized	CASRAGENTGELFF	TGTGCCAGCAGGGCAGGGGAAAACACCGGGGAGCTGTTTTTT
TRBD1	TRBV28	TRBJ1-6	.	CASVQQGGNNSPLHF	TGTGCCAGCGTGCAGCAGGGGGGAAATAATTCACCCCTCCACTTT
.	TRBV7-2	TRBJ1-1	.	CASSLQKTNTEAFF	TGTGCCAGCAGCCTACAGAAAACCAACACTGAAGCTTTCTTT
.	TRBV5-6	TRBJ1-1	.	CASSLGSVSPEAFF	TGTGCCAGCAGCTTGGGGTCAGTTAGCCCTGAAGCTTTCTTT
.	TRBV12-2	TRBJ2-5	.	CASRPRDYPCQETQYF	.
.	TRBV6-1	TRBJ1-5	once	CASKVGPNQPQHF	TGTGCCAGCAAGGTAGGGCCTAATCAGCCCCAGCATTTT
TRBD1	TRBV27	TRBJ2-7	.	CASSLAGGFSEQYF	TGTGCCAGCAGTTTGGCAGGGGGCTTCTCCGAGCAGTACTTC
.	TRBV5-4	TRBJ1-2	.	CASSKDTFGGYTF	TGTGCCAGCAGCAAAGACACTTTTGGAGGCTACACCTTC
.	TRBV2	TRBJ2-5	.	CASTQGGQYF	TGTGCCAGCACCCAGGGGGGCCAGTACTTC
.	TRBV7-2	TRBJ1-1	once	CASSLGSGVNTEAFF	TGTGCCAGCAGCTTGGGTTCAGGGGTAAACACTGAAGCTTTCTTT
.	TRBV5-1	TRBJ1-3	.	CASRVSSGNTIYF	TGCGCCAGCAGAGTCAGCTCTGGAAACACCATATATTTT
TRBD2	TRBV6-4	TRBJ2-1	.	CASGTREGSPDEQFF	TGTGCCAGCGGGACGCGGGAGGGCTCCCCGGATGAGCAGTTCTTC
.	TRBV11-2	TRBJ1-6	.	CASSLLTGPGNSPLHF	TGTGCCAGCAGCTTATTGACCGGCCCCGGTAATTCACCCCTCCACTTT
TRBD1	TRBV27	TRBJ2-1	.	CASSTGTGRRRVF	TGTGCCAGCAGTACCGGGACAGGGAGACGTCGGGTCTTC
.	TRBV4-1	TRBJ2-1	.	CASSQVRDLIRQQFF	TGCGCCAGCAGCCAAGTGCGTGATCTTATACGTCAGCAGTTCTTC